This T cell receptor (beta chain) was recovered during a study of shared clonotypes between healthy human individuals. For each subset, genomic DNA was distributed in equal portions over several immunoSEQ plates. Original methodology: In the immunoSEQ data, sequences were junction-only and lacked quality scores, so filtering differed. Produced via immunoSEQ multiplex PCR; TCRdb's table is partial and in-frame only. The V and J calls and clone size come from that table; D and trimming were worked out from the DNA. The table lists about 510,000 clones, about four fifths of them singletons. Sequencing used PBMCs. The clonotype originates from a woman aged 40 to 49 in good health. Some clones in this sample may be carry-over from other donors' samples.

CDR3 region: CASSPRVGVTEAFF. As DNA, the CDR3 is TGTGCCAGCAGCCCCAGGGTGGGAGTCACTGAAGCTTTCTTT. The rearrangement uses TRBV7-2 and TRBJ1-1; perhaps TRBD1 as D (5 bases). The CDR3 totals 14 residues. The germline V gene encodes CDR1 SGHTA and CDR2 FQGNSA. V lost 5 bases to trimming and J lost 4 bases, with 14 bases between them. The variable domain in full, with the rest retrieved from reference TRBV7-2 and TRBJ1-1, is GAGVSQSPSNKVTEKGKDVELRCDPISGHTALYWYRQSLGQGLEFLIYFQGNSAPDKSGLPSDRFSAERTGGSVSTLTIQRTQQEDSAVYLCASSPRVGVTEAFFGQGTRLTVV.